Following are 15 T cell receptor beta chains from one sample sequenced in a study of CD8+ T cells in alopecia areata. Reverse transcription of extracted RNA yielded cDNA, which provided the sequencing template. Assay: immunoSEQ multiplex PCR; the TCRdb copy retains only in-frame clones and omits some. This sample has about 97,000 clones, with around 38% found just once. The specimen was CD4+ T cells sorted from blood. The receptors here all came from a human donor with alopecia areata.

The chain couples TRBV29-1 to TRBJ2-3, with D possibly called TRBD1 or TRBD2 (5 bases each). The CDR3 runs 13 residues. Trimming left V 7 bases short and J 1 base short, with 12 bases between. Looked up from germline, CDR1 is SQVTM and CDR2 is ANQGSEA. This chain's CDR3 is CSAGTSGTDTQYF. In nucleotides, the CDR3 is TGCAGCGCCGGGACCAGCGGCACAGATACGCAGTATTTT.

A few counts support this clone. This chain uses TRBV30 with TRBJ2-7; 9 nucleotides align to TRBD1. Per germline, CDR1 GTSNPN and CDR2 SVGIG (reference sequence). V was pared by 5 bases and J by 4 bases, with 9 bases of the junction left unmatched. The CDR3 totals 14 residues. CDR3 DNA sequence: TGTGCCTGGGATCCGGGACAGGGATTTTACGAGCAGTACTTC. Its protein is CAWDPGQGFYEQYF.

This clone was found a few times. The chain has TRBV27 and TRBJ2-1, with D tentatively TRBD1 or TRBD2 (5 bases each). Germline V CDR1 and CDR2: MNHEY, SMNVEV (reference sequence). The V end lost 10 bases, the J end lost 4 bases, and 17 bases lay between the germline ends. This CDR3 comprises 14 residues. The CDR3: CATRRAGSYNEQFF. Written as DNA, the CDR3 is TGTGCCACCAGGCGGGCAGGGTCTTACAATGAGCAGTTCTTC.

The CDR3 loop reads CASSLDRGLYEQYF. The CDR3 nucleotides read TGTGCCAGCAGTTTAGACAGGGGGCTCTACGAGCAGTACTTC. The chain links TRBV28 to TRBJ2-7; 10 bases map to TRBD1. Germline V gives CDR1 MDHEN, CDR2 SYDVKM. V shed 2 bases, J shed 3 bases, and the junction held 1 base outside the gene matches. CDR3 size: 14 residues.

This clone was seen a few times. The genes are TRBV5-4 and TRBJ2-1, with D maybe TRBD1 (5 bases). This CDR3 has 17 residues. Between the trimmed V and J ends, which lost 4 bases and 2 bases, there was a span of 19 bases. The germline gives CDR1 SGHNT, CDR2 YYREEE (reference sequence). The CDR3 loop is CASSLGAYGLAYNEQFF. In DNA form, the CDR3 reads TGTGCCAGCAGCCTTGGGGCTTACGGTCTCGCCTACAATGAGCAGTTCTTC.

This chain links TRBV2 with TRBJ2-2; D is undetermined. V lost 5 bases to trimming and J lost 3 bases, with 13 bases between them. CDR3 length: 15 residues. Germline V gives CDR1 SNHLY, CDR2 FYNNEI. The CDR3 DNA is TGTGCCAGCAGTCCCCGAGGTCAAGACACCGGGGAGCTGTTTTTT. This sequence encodes CASSPRGQDTGELFF.

This clone has more than one count but fewer than ten. This chain links TRBV28 with TRBJ2-1; D perhaps matches TRBD1 (5 bases). V lost 7 bases and J lost 4, with 17 bases in between. Germline V gives CDR1 MDHEN, CDR2 SYDVKM. This CDR3 comprises 15 residues. The CDR3: CASTLGASPYNEQFF. CDR3 sequence (DNA): TGTGCCAGCACCCTAGGGGCTTCCCCTTACAATGAGCAGTTCTTC.

The chain couples TRBV5-6 to TRBJ1-1; 7 positions match TRBD1. V lost 3 bases to trimming and J lost 6 bases; unmatched junction nucleotides: 14. The CDR3 has 16 amino acids. Per germline, CDR1 SGHDT and CDR2 YYEEEE. DNA for the CDR3: TGTGCCAGCAGCTCCTACAACAGGGGTTGGTACGCTGAAGCTTTCTTT. It codes for CASSSYNRGWYAEAFF.

The chain recombines TRBV14 with TRBJ2-7, with TRBD1 identical over 9 bases. There are 15 residues in the CDR3. J gave up 9 bases and V 2 bases, and 11 bases lay outside the gene matches. Germline V gene lookup returns CDR1 SGHDN and CDR2 FVKESK. This chain's CDR3 is CASSQYPGQGIRQYF. CDR3 nucleotide sequence: TGTGCCAGCAGCCAATACCCGGGACAGGGTATTAGGCAGTACTTC. The variable domain in full, completed from reference TRBV14 and TRBJ2-7, reads EAGVTQFPSHSVIEKGQTVTLRCDPISGHDNLYWYRRVMGKEIKFLLHFVKESKQDESGMPNNRFLAERTGGTYSTLKVQPAELEDSGVYFCASSQYPGQGIRQYFGPGTRLTVT.

This chain connects TRBV6-4 to TRBJ1-2; D not resolved. Deletions cut 6 bases from V and 0 bases from J, with 8 bases between. Germline V gives CDR1 MRHNA, CDR2 SNTAGT. The CDR3 runs to 13 residues. The CDR3 DNA is TGTGCCAGCAGCCCAGAAGCTAACTATGGCTACACCTTC. This translates into CASSPEANYGYTF.

This chain uses TRBV7-2 with TRBJ1-1; D not certain. Germline lookup yields CDR1 SGHTA and CDR2 FQGNSA. V dropped 4 bases and J dropped 3 bases, with 9 bases sitting between them. CDR3 length equals 13 residues. CDR3 in amino acids: CASSSYSYTEAFF. CDR3 coding DNA: TGTGCCAGCAGCTCCTATTCCTACACTGAAGCTTTCTTT.

The chain uses TRBV18 and TRBJ2-1; unclear D gene. The CDR3 contains 13 residues. V lost 3 bases to trimming and J lost 13 bases, with 16 bases between them. Germline V CDR1 and CDR2: KGHSH, LQKENI. DNA for the CDR3: TGTGCCAGCTCACCTCCAACTGGCCCACTACAGTTCTTC. Translated, it gives CASSPPTGPLQFF.

This clone has just one count. V gene TRBV30 combines with J gene TRBJ1-5, with D possibly matching TRBD1 (5 bases). V was trimmed by 2 bases and J by 5 bases, leaving 10 bases between them. The CDR3 has 13 residues. Germline CDR1 GTSNPN, CDR2 SVGIG (reference sequence). For the CDR3, the DNA is TGTGCCTGGAGTCGCAGGGCAGATCAGCCCCAGCATTTT. Its translation is CAWSRRADQPQHF. Drawing the rest from reference TRBV30 and TRBJ1-5, the complete variable domain is SQTIHQWPATLVQPVGSPLSLECTVEGTSNPNLYWYRQAAGRGLQLLFYSVGIGQISSEVPQNLSASRPQDRQFILSSKKLLLSDSGFYLCAWSRRADQPQHFGDGTRLSIL.

The table lists this clone with a few counts. V usage is TRBV5-6 and J usage is TRBJ2-1; maybe TRBD2 (6 bases). The CDR3 is made up of 15 amino acids. Trimming shortened V by 2 bases and J by 6 bases, and 15 bases separated the two germline ends. CDR1 and CDR2 (germline): SGHDT, YYEEEE. The CDR3 DNA reads as TGTGCCAGCAGCTTAAGATTTGGGGGGAGCAATGAGCAGTTCTTC. As protein: CASSLRFGGSNEQFF.

This clone was recorded a few times. The rearrangement links TRBV11-2 to TRBJ2-2; D might be TRBD2 (5 bases). This CDR3 has 14 amino acids. CDR1 and CDR2 (germline): SGHAT, FQNNGV. Trimming cost V 6 bases and J 2 bases, with 10 bases left between them. The CDR3 DNA follows: TGTGCCAGCAGGAGCGGTTACAACACCGGGGAGCTGTTTTTT. This gives the protein CASRSGYNTGELFF.